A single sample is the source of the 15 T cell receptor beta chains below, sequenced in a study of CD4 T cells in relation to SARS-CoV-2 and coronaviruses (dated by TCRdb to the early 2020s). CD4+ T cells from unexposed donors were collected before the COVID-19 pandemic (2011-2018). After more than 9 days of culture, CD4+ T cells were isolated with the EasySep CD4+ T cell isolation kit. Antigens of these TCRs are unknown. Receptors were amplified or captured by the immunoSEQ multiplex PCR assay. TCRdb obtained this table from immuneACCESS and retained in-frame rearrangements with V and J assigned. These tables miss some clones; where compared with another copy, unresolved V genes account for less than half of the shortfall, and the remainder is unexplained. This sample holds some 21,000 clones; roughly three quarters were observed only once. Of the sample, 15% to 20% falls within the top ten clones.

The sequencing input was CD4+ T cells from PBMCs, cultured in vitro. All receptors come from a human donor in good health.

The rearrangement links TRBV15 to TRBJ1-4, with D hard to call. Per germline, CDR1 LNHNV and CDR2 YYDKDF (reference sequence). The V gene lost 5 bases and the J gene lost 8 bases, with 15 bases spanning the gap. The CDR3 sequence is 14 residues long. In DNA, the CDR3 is TGTGCCACCAGCTTAGGGAGGGAGGGCGAAAAACTGTTTTTT. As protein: CATSLGREGEKLFF.

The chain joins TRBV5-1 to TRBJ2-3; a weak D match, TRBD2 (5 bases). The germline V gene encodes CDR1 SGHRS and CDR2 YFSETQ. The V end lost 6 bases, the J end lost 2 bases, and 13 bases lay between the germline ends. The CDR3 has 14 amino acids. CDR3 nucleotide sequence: TGCGCCAGCAACCCGGACGGGGACACAGATACGCAGTATTTT. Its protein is CASNPDGDTDTQYF.

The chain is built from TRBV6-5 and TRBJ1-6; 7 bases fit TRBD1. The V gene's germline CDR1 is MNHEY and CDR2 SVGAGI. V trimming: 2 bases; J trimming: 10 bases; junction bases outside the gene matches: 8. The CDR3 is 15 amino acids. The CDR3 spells CASSYEGGAVSPLHF. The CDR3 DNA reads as TGTGCCAGCAGTTACGAAGGGGGCGCTGTCTCACCCCTCCACTTT.

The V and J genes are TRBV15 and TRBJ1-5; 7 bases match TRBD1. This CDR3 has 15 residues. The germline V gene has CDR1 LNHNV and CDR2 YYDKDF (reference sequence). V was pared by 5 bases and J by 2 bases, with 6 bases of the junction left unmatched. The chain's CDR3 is CATSLRQGGNQPQHF. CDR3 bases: TGTGCCACCAGCCTGCGACAGGGCGGCAATCAGCCCCAGCATTTT. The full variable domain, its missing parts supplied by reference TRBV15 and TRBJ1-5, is DAMVIQNPRYQVTQFGKPVTLSCSQTLNHNVMYWYQQKSSQAPKLLFHYYDKDFNNEADTPDNFQSRRPNTSFCFLDIRSPGLGDTAMYLCATSLRQGGNQPQHFGDGTRLSIL.

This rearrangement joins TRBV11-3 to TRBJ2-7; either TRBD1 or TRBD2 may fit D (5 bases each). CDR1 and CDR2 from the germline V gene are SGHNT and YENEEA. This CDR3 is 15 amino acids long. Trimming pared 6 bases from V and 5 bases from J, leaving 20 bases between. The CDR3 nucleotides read TGTGCCAGCAGTCGAGGGGCTTTCGGTGTCGACGAGCAGTACTTC. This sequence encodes CASSRGAFGVDEQYF.

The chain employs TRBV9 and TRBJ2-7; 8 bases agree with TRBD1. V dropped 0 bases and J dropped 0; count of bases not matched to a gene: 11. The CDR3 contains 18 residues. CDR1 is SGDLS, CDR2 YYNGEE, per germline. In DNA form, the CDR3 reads TGTGCCAGCAGCGTAGGGGCAGGGGGCTCAATCTTCTCCTACGAGCAGTACTTC. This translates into CASSVGAGGSIFSYEQYF.

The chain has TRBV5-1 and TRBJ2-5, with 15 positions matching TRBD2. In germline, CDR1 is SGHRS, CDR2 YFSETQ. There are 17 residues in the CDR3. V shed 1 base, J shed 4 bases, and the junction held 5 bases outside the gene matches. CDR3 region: CASSLTGLAGGSETQYF. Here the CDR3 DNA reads TGCGCCAGCAGCTTGACGGGACTAGCGGGAGGATCAGAGACCCAGTACTTC.

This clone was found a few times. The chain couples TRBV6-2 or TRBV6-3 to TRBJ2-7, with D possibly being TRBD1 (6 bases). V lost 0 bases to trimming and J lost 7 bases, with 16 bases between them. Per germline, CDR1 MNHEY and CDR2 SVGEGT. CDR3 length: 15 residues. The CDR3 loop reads CASSYSATGKIEQYF. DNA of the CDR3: TGTGCCAGCAGTTACTCCGCTACAGGGAAGATAGAGCAGTACTTC.

The DNA of the CDR3 is TGTGCCAGCTCACCTCTAGCGGGAACCTTCTTGAATGAGCAGTTCTTC. This gives the protein CASSPLAGTFLNEQFF. This chain connects TRBV18 to TRBJ2-1, with 9 nucleotides matching TRBD2. The V and J ends lost 3 bases and 7 bases, in that order; junction bases with no gene match: 10. The CDR3 spans 16 residues. Germline-derived CDR1 and CDR2 are KGHSH and LQKENI.

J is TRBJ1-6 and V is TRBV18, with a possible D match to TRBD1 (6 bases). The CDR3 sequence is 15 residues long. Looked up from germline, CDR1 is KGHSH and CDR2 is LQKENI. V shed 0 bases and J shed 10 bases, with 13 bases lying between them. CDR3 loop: CASSPPEGVESPLHF. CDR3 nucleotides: TGTGCCAGCTCACCACCCGAGGGGGTAGAGTCACCCCTCCACTTT.

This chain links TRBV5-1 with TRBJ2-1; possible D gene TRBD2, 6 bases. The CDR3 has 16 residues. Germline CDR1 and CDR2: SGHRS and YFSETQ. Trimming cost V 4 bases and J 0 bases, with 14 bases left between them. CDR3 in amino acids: CASSRLEGSSYNEQFF. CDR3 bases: TGCGCCAGCAGCAGGTTGGAGGGAAGCTCCTACAATGAGCAGTTCTTC.

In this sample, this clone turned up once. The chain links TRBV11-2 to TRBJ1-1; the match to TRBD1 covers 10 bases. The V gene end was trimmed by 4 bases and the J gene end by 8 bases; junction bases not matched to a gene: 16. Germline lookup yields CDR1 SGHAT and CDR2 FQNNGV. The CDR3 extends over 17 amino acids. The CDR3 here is CASSYSYRQGASREAFF. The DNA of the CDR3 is TGTGCCAGCAGCTATTCTTATCGACAGGGGGCCTCGAGGGAAGCTTTCTTT.

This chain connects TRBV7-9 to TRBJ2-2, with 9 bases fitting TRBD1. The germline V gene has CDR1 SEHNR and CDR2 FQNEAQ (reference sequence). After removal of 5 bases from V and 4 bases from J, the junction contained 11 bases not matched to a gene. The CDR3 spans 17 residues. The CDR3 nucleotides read TGTGCCAGCAGCGGAGTAGGGGGGACAGGGACCACCGGGGAGCTGTTTTTT. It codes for CASSGVGGTGTTGELFF.

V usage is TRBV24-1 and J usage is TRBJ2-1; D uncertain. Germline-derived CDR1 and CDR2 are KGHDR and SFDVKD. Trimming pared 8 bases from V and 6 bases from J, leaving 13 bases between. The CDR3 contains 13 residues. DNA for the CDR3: TGTGCCACCACCACGGGTCTGGTCAATGAGCAGTTCTTC. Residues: CATTTGLVNEQFF.

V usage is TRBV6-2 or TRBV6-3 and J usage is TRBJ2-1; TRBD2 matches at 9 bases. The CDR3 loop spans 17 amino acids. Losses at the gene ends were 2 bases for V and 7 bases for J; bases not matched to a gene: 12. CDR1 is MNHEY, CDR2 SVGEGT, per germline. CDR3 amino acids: CASSYPASGTVANEQFF. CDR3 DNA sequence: TGTGCCAGCAGTTACCCGGCTAGCGGGACGGTTGCAAATGAGCAGTTCTTC.